What follows is one T cell receptor beta chain and its context. This is likely an artifact of a read error, given a far larger clone one base away. The sample originates from a study of regulatory T cells in long-lasting Graves disease. This CDR3 contains 15 residues. Trimming left V 3 bases short and J 12 bases short, with 24 bases between. TCR beta libraries were built with iRepertoire HTBI primers and Arm-PCR of CDR3 regions. A single record per CDR3 protein comes from TCRdb applying MiXCR to the multiplex PCR reads. Among 350,000 to 450,000 distinct CDR3 sequences listed, less than 25% were seen once. Time point given: persistent/refractory GD, antithyroid drugs over 5 years with positive TRAb. Researchers made the TCR library from RNA that was extracted from PBMCs.

This sequence was found in a female donor with Graves disease. V gene TRBV12-3 or TRBV12-4 combines with J gene TRBJ2-7; D unclear. The material was peripheral blood mononuclear cells (PBMCs), obtained when the disease was refractory, from a patient treated with antithyroid drugs. In DNA form, the CDR3 reads TGTGCCAGCAGTTTGAGATGGAACCGAATGGAGACCCGGTACTTC. It translates to CASSLRWNRMETRYF.